The entry below describes one TCR beta chain. The antigen is undetermined. The entry originates in a study of cytomegalovirus exposure and HLA in healthy donors. About the study: Early released data had about 85 million unique TCRs, all coming from HLA-typed donors. Broader study findings: An observed cluster of highly shared sequence variants was recorded as a likely sequencing artifact. A later analysis found TCR association rates differed by HLA locus, highest for DRB1 and lowest for HLA-C.

Per the germline V gene, CDR1 is GTSNPN and CDR2 is SVGIG (reference sequence). V dropped 8 bases and J dropped 3 bases, with 25 bases sitting between them. CDR3 length: 16 amino acids. PCR was performed using 60 Vbeta and 13 Jbeta primers. This table comes from immunoSEQ multiplex PCR, and its TCRdb copy is limited to in-frame clones, with some not included. The sample includes about 200,000 clones, over 75% of them seen just once. The sample consisted of PBMCs. This sequence originates from a woman aged 30 to 39 in good health and CMV-seronegative. V is TRBV30 and J is TRBJ1-2; D uncertain. This CDR3 is CALNPRMGGSHYGYTF. The CDR3 nucleotides read TGTGCCCTGAACCCCCGAATGGGAGGGTCTCACTATGGCTACACCTTC. Looking up the rest from reference TRBV30 and TRBJ1-2 gives the full variable domain: SQTIHQWPATLVQPVGSPLSLECTVEGTSNPNLYWYRQAAGRGLQLLFYSVGIGQISSEVPQNLSASRPQDRQFILSSKKLLLSDSGFYLCALNPRMGGSHYGYTFGSGTRLTVV.